Given below is one T cell receptor (beta chain) in context. It has no known antigen specificity. The data stem from a study of cytomegalovirus exposure and HLA in healthy donors (dated by TCRdb to 2017 to 2019). Notes on the research overall: An earlier analysis of some 620 of the donors reported about 300 Gb of sequence data and 95 million to 120 million unique TCR beta sequences obtained from around 180 million T cells. An early release that covered about 600 HLA-typed donors contained around 300 gigabases of sequencing data and approximately 85 million unique TCR sequences. Among the approximately 400 genotyped donors, around 81% belonged to the genetic ancestry cluster associated with self-reported Caucasian donors. The study aimed to test whether signatures of past pathogen exposure could be identified by cataloging public T cell receptors. The T cell repertoires of around 730 subjects were profiled by immunosequencing and related to cytomegalovirus serostatus. Along with the approximately 650-subject first cohort, a separate validation cohort of over a hundred different subjects was used. High-throughput TCR immunosequencing, statistical association of individual TCRs with disease status, and machine learning were combined to predict cytomegalovirus infection status. In a later analysis, previously published TCR beta repertoires from several hundred donors were re-analyzed and high-resolution HLA genotyping was added so that TCR occurrence patterns could be studied. Rather than drawing on any new phenotypic data, the later analysis identified candidate immune exposures from TCR beta sequences and the way those sequences occurred across donors. To decide whether each TCR beta V gene segment behaved as functional or pseudogenic, an earlier analysis of some 570 of the donors relied on high-throughput TCR beta sequencing. Alongside the repertoire data, information on donor age, sex, ethnicity and CMV serostatus was compiled. A later genetic analysis used genome-wide SNP genotypes for about 55% of the 666 donors, treating that subset as a discovery cohort. All discovery cohort repertoires had been generated on a single sequencing platform. HLA typing included class I and class II loci at four-digit resolution. The number of typed donors differed by locus: about 620-640 for A, B, C, DRB1 and DQB1; 500 to 550 for DQA1; 606 for DPA1; and roughly 490 for DPB1. Because of strong linkage in the cohort, a few DR-DQ haplotypes were treated as single units for association and clustering. Among about 410 genotyped donors of the cohort, an average of approximately 240,000 unique TCR beta nucleotide sequences was sequenced per donor, of which about 20% were non-productive.

Study-level results and caveats: In a later genetic analysis, a missense DCLRE1C variant was associated with V-gene and J-gene trimming of TCR beta chains, and the association was replicated in an independent cohort. In a later analysis, 16,951 TCR beta sequences were associated with specific HLA alleles at a false discovery rate of 0.05. According to a later genetic analysis, donors in an Asian-associated ancestry cluster had fewer N-insertions in productive TCRs than the approximately 650-donor mean. According to a later analysis, most CMV-associated TCR beta chains appeared to be HLA-restricted, and the HLA associations seemed to be driven largely by CMV exposure. In both the original and validation cohorts, the classifier was reported to diagnose cytomegalovirus status with high specificity and sensitivity. Most TCR sequences were observed very rarely across donors, whereas some public TCRs were present in many individuals. Because HLA typing was missing for some donors at each locus, association tests included only the typed subset. A cluster of highly shared sequence variants was judged likely to be a technical artifact of the sequencing pipeline. A further reported finding was that TCR beta sequences accurately predicted the HLA-A and HLA-B alleles for most subjects in the first cohort. The study listed around 160 TCR beta chains as associated with cytomegalovirus. Because counts were too low, more than 15 rarely observed V segments, including chromosome 9 orphons, were left out of the earlier analysis of several hundred of the donors. In a later analysis, TCR association rates were found to vary across HLA loci, with the most associated TCRs seen for DRB1 alleles and the fewest for HLA-C alleles. In vitro tests confirmed that a few of the cytomegalovirus-associated TCR beta chains recognize cytomegalovirus antigens. Several of the top co-occurrence clusters appeared to be linked to parvovirus B19, influenza, CMV and Epstein-Barr virus, according to a later analysis. Compared with equally common non-associated chains, HLA-associated TCR beta chains in a later analysis were more clonally expanded and had lower generation probabilities. The authors suggested that the approach could potentially be generalized to other disease states and immunological phenotypes. Some IMGT-functional V segments, including TRBV6-2 and TRBV6-3, could not be told apart with the 87-base-pair reads, so those segments were excluded. Assigning TCR associations to individual alleles was difficult when HLA alleles, especially DR and DQ, strongly co-occurred. In an earlier analysis of about 600 of the donors, most TCR beta V segments appeared in productive rearrangements about 90% or about 30% of the time, broadly matching IMGT annotations. Presence/absence analyses assumed roughly uniform sequencing depth across donors, an assumption that may not hold. The cohort was sequenced for TCR beta chains only, and without alpha or paired-chain data the features that could be detected were limited. Correlated functional status among segregating V segments might be attributable to linkage disequilibrium, but an unknown experimental factor could not be ruled out. Immune exposure information for the cohort was limited to CMV serostatus.

The cohort consisted of some 670 healthy bone marrow donors. At the time of sampling, all cohort members were nominally healthy, though unrecorded immune exposures were likely present. The donor tested CMV seronegative and was one of the 352 seronegative cohort members. Each donor provided a peripheral blood sample, and peripheral blood mononuclear cells were used for TCR beta sequencing. The Qiagen DNeasy Blood Extraction Kit was used to extract genomic DNA from the blood cell samples. Including cysteine and phenylalanine, the CDR3 has 16 amino acids. Here the CDR3 DNA is all that survives: 48 bases in frame from base 1. CDR1 is given as SGHTA and CDR2 as FQGNSA, both from the germline V gene. V is clipped by 1 base and J by 4 bases, and the sequence between their germline boundaries is 16 bases long. The library was prepared using the immunoSEQ multiplex PCR assay. For the multiplex PCR, a mixture combining 60 forward primers for TCR Vbeta segments and 13 reverse primers for TCR Jbeta segments was used. A multiplex PCR assay on genomic DNA amplified the CDR3 region of rearranged TCR beta genes. The amplified TCR beta libraries were sequenced on the Illumina HiSeq System as 87-base-pair reads. The authors' analysis ran thus. A later analysis counted 75 million to 100 million unique TCR beta chains across the 550 to 750 repertoires, and 9 million to 14 million of these chains were shared by at least two donors. Raw reads were error-corrected and collapsed into unique sequences by a nearest-neighbor algorithm in which closely related sequences were merged to remove PCR and sequencing errors. V, D and J gene segments were assigned by aligning CDR3 sequences to IMGT reference sequences. For a sequence to be retained, at least a six-nucleotide match to both a V gene segment and a J gene segment was required. Rearrangements were classified as productive when the CDR3 lacked stop codons and remained in frame with V and J, and all other rearrangements were classified as non-productive. CDR3 was defined by IMGT convention, running from the second conserved V-encoded cysteine to the conserved J-encoded phenylalanine. The earlier analysis of 550 to 650 of the donors excluded any sequence lacking an unambiguous match to a single V gene segment. An earlier analysis of 587 of the donors called V segments functional above 56.7% productive rearrangements and segregating when the between-donor standard deviation exceeded 5%. To diagnose cytomegalovirus status from the catalog of TCR beta chain sequences, a statistical classification framework was built. In a later analysis, V and J genes were assigned by comparing TCR nucleotide sequences against IMGT/GENE-DB human TR gene sequences. In a later analysis, CDR3 sequences and most-parsimonious VDJ recombination scenarios were assigned using the TCRdist pipeline. In a later analysis, each TCR beta chain was defined by its CDR3 amino acid sequence together with its V-gene family, and reads lacking a unique V-gene family were excluded. In a later analysis, 450 to 600 highly shared, low-generation-probability nucleotide sequences were removed to address suspected cross-contamination and a sequencing artifact. In a later analysis, a clonal expansion index for each public chain was calculated from normalized within-repertoire ranks of inferred template counts. In a later analysis, generation probabilities were computed using a VDJ recombination model fitted to out-of-frame rearrangements, and the results were checked against IGoR. In a later analysis, TCR-TCR, TCR-HLA and TCR-CMV co-occurrence was scored with hypergeometric tests, and a repertoire-size bias correction was applied to TCR pairs. A later analysis estimated false discovery rates by permuting HLA or CMV assignments 20 times. A later analysis grouped co-occurring TCRs with DBSCAN, adding TCRdist sequence similarity when clustering within HLA-allele-positive subsets. For co-occurrence clustering, repertoires with fewer than 30,000 or more than 120,000 public chains were excluded, along with five or six repertoires with anomalous nucleotide sharing. TCRdb re-hosts the immuneACCESS table, in-frame sequences only. Its copies lack some clones; in the studies checked, an unresolved V gene accounts for under half of them, and the cause for the rest is not known. V and J calls and clone size are as listed in that table; D and trimming were resolved from the DNA. In this sample's table one finds about 96,000 clones. The ten biggest clones cover around 3.6% of the sample.

Material for sequencing was PBMCs. This receptor was identified in a woman between 25 and 40 years old in good health and CMV-seronegative. The sequence is built from TRBV7-2 and TRBJ1-1; TRBD1 could be the D gene, as 5 bases match. The CDR3 reads CASSLDLAGSGTEAFF. The DNA sequence reads TGTGCCAGCAGCTTAGATCTGGCAGGGTCGGGCACTGAAGCTTTCTTT.